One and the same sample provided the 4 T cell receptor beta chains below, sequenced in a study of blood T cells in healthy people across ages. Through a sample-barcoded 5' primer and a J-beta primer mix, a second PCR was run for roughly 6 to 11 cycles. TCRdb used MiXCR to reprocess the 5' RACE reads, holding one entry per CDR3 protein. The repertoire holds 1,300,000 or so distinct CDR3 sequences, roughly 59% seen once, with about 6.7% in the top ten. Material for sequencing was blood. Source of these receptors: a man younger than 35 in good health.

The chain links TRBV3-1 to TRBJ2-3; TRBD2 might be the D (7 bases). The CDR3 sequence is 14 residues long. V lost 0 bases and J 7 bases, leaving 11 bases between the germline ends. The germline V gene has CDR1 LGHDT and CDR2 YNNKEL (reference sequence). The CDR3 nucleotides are TGTGCCAGCAGCCAAGACTCGGGGGGCAATACGCAGTATTTT. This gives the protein CASSQDSGGNTQYF.

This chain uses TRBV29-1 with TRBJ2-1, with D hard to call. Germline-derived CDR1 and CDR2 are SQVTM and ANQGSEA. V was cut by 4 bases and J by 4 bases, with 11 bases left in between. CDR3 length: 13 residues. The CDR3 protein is CSVVADTYNEQFF. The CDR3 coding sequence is TGCAGCGTTGTGGCAGATACTTACAATGAGCAGTTCTTC.

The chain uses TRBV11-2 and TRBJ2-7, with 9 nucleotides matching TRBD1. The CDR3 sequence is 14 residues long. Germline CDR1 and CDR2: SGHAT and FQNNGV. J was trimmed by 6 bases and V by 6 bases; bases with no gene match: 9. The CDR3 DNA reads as TGTGCCAGCAGGAAACAGGGGGCGCGACGCGAGCAGTACTTC. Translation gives CASRKQGARREQYF. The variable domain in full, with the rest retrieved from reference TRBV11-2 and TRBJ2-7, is EAGVAQSPRYKIIEKRQSVAFWCNPISGHATLYWYQQILGQGPKLLIQFQNNGVVDDSQLPKDRFSAERLKGVDSTLKIQPAKLEDSAVYLCASRKQGARREQYFGPGTRLTVT.

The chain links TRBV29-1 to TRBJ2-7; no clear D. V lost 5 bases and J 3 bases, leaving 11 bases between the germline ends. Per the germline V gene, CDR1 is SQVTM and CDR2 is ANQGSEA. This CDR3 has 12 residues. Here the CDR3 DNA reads TGCAGCGTTCGGGTGGGATTCTACGAGCAGTACTTC. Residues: CSVRVGFYEQYF.